This TCR beta chain was sequenced for a study of T-cell memory formation after mild COVID-19. Across the whole study: Most TCR clusters belonged to a single donor.

Study-wide findings and caveats: A balance of CD4 and CD8 characterized clones contracting day 15 to 85, whereas later expanders leaned CD4+. CD4+ clones that contracted lay mainly in CM and EM; CD8+ ones lay in EMRA.

Sample barcodes and UMIs were carried by the TCR alpha and TCR beta cDNA libraries that 5'RACE generated with constant-segment primers. TCRdb reprocessed the 5' RACE reads with MiXCR, giving one entry per CDR3 protein. The data contain some 97,000 distinct CDR3 sequences, 11% of them singletons. About this clonotype: Its target is not known.

The CDR3 is 14 residues long. Germline loops: CDR1 SEHNR, CDR2 FQNEAQ (reference sequence). Trimming took off 6 bases at V and 4 bases at J, with 10 bases between the two ends. The V and J genes are TRBV7-9 and TRBJ2-6; D is unresolved. Sequenced input: PBMCs or a T cell subset sorted from them (not recorded which). This receptor was identified in a man aged 18 to 29 who had mild COVID-19 (a few samples of this study predate the infection). Cell type and time point are not known. The CDR3 loop reads CASSIPKGANVLTF. The CDR3 nucleotides are TGTGCCAGCAGTATCCCAAAAGGGGCCAACGTCCTGACTTTC.